This T cell receptor beta chain is drawn from a study of blood T cells in healthy people across ages. The study, taken as a whole, reports: Age showed a roughly linear inverse relationship with TCR beta diversity per million T cells.

A second PCR of 7 to 11 cycles used a sample-barcoded 5' primer and a J-beta primer mix. Per sample, CDR3-containing paired-end reads numbered at least 2.5 million. One entry per CDR3 protein, called by TCRdb with MiXCR from the 5' RACE reads. The sample holds 1.5 million to 2 million distinct CDR3 sequences, over 25% seen once. Germline loops: CDR1 DFQATT, CDR2 SNEGSKA (reference sequence). CDR3 size: 13 residues. V shed 6 bases and J 2 bases; nucleotides not matched to a gene: 3. Points on this clonotype: Its antigen remains unknown.

The rearrangement joins TRBV20-1 to TRBJ2-5; 10 nucleotides line up with TRBD1. The source is a woman aged 25 to 39 in good health. Material for sequencing was blood. CDR3 region: CSAGQGQQETQYF. CDR3 nucleotide sequence: TGCAGTGCGGGACAGGGGCAACAAGAGACCCAGTACTTC.